These 4 T cell receptor beta chains originate from one sample sequenced in a study of graft-versus-host responses after intestinal transplantation. Generated by immunoSEQ multiplex PCR, the TCRdb table keeps only in-frame clones and is missing some. This repertoire shows almost 70,000 clones, 92% found once; its top ten account for 6.7%. Here the sequenced sample was bone marrow, taken approximately 700 days after intestinal transplantation. The receptor source for this set is a human patient who received an intestinal transplant, so some T cells may come from the graft donor.

The genes are TRBV5-6 and TRBJ2-1, with 12 bases identical to TRBD2. The V segment lost 2 bases and the J segment 2 bases; nucleotides outside the gene matches: 2. Germline CDR1 reads SGHDT; CDR2 reads YYEEEE. There are 16 residues in the CDR3. The CDR3 protein is CASSLGLAGPYNEQFF. The CDR3 bases are TGTGCCAGCAGCTTAGGACTAGCGGGGCCCTACAATGAGCAGTTCTTC.

The chain couples TRBV2 to TRBJ1-4; D might be TRBD1 (5 bases). V was cut by 6 bases and J by 4 bases, with 15 bases left in between. CDR3 length: 15 amino acids. In germline, CDR1 is SNHLY, CDR2 FYNNEI. CDR3 loop: CASRDRQTINEKLFF. The CDR3 DNA is TGTGCCAGCAGAGACAGACAGACTATTAATGAAAAACTGTTTTTT.

The V gene is TRBV6-1, the J gene TRBJ2-5; the match to TRBD1 covers 9 bases. The CDR3 has 14 residues. Looked up from germline, CDR1 is MNHNS and CDR2 is SASEGT. V lost 6 bases to trimming and J lost 3 bases; unmatched junction nucleotides: 5. The DNA of the CDR3 is TGTGCCAGCAGGAGCGGGACAGGGAAAGAGACCCAGTACTTC. Amino acids: CASRSGTGKETQYF.

As to this clone: An end of the junction does not agree with germline; a read error may underlie this. Within the sample, other DNA sequences also encode this same CDR3. The chain is built from TRBV7-2 and TRBJ1-2; D remains unclear. The CDR3 consists of 12 residues. CDR1 and CDR2 from the germline V gene are SGHTA and FQGNSA. The CDR3 bases are TGTGCCAGCAGCTTAGCTAACTACGGCTACACCTTC. Amino acid sequence: CASSLANYGYTF.